Below are 17 T cell receptor beta chains sequenced from a single sample in a study of T cell responses to AZD1222 COVID-19 vaccine. Sequencing was performed with immunoSEQ multiplex PCR; in TCRdb, only in-frame clones are kept and a portion is missing. The sample has around 99,000 clones, roughly 90% seen once. This specimen consisted of peripheral blood, obtained on day 0 of AZD1222 vaccination. Receptors originate from an adult in good health.

This clone was recorded a few times. The chain carries TRBV19 and TRBJ2-2, with D perhaps matching TRBD1 (6 bases). Trimming pared 3 bases from V and 6 bases from J, leaving 14 bases between. This CDR3 is built from 15 residues. The germline V gene has CDR1 LNHDA and CDR2 SQIVND (reference sequence). The DNA for the CDR3 is TGTGCCAGTAGTATGAGGACAGTTACTTCCGGGGAGCTGTTTTTT. It translates to CASSMRTVTSGELFF.

In DNA, the CDR3 is TGCGCCAGCAGCACTACAGTCTCTGGGGCCAACGTCCTGACTTTC. Protein product: CASSTTVSGANVLTF. The V call is TRBV5-1, the J call TRBJ2-6, with unresolved D. This CDR3 contains 15 residues. Trimming removed 4 bases from V and 0 bases from J, with 8 bases in between. Germline V CDR1 and CDR2: SGHRS, YFSETQ.

This clone turned up a few times. This chain connects TRBV10-3 to TRBJ2-3; D is possibly TRBD2 (6 bases). The germline CDR1 and CDR2 sequences are ENHRY and SYGVKD. The CDR3 spans 14 residues. V was pared by 0 bases and J by 3 bases, with 7 bases between. The CDR3 DNA is TGTGCCATCAGTGAGTCGGAGGGGACAGATACGCAGTATTTT. Translation: CAISESEGTDTQYF.

This rearrangement joins TRBV5-1 to TRBJ1-5; 8 nucleotides align to TRBD1. Trimming at V came to 0 bases and at J to 0 bases, leaving 2 bases not matched to a gene. This CDR3 comprises 16 residues. The germline gives CDR1 SGHRS, CDR2 YFSETQ. The CDR3 is CASSLGTGNSNQPQHF. Here the CDR3 DNA reads TGCGCCAGCAGCTTGGGGACAGGGAATAGCAATCAGCCCCAGCATTTT.

The rearrangement links TRBV27 to TRBJ2-7; 8 bases fit TRBD2. Germline-derived CDR1 and CDR2 are MNHEY and SMNVEV (reference sequence). The CDR3 extends over 13 amino acids. V shed 7 bases and J 6 bases; nucleotides not matched to a gene: 8. In nucleotides, the CDR3 is TGTGCCAGCATTAAAGCGGGGGAGGGCGAGCAGTACTTC. Protein sequence: CASIKAGEGEQYF.

This rearrangement joins TRBV6-5 to TRBJ2-5, with D hard to call. Looked up from germline, CDR1 is MNHEY and CDR2 is SVGAGI. The V end was cut by 6 bases, the J end by 5 bases, with 13 bases between. The CDR3 covers 13 residues. CDR3 nucleotides: TGTGCCAGCAGGGCGCCGGGTCCGGAGACCCAGTACTTC. Its protein is CASRAPGPETQYF.

The chain links TRBV15 to TRBJ2-3; the D is unclear. Germline V gene sequence: CDR1 LNHNV, CDR2 YYDKDF (reference sequence). The CDR3 sequence is 14 residues long. Trimming removed 0 bases from V and 2 bases from J, with 6 bases in between. This CDR3 reads CATSRDLDTDTQYF. DNA for the CDR3: TGTGCCACCAGCAGAGACCTAGACACAGATACGCAGTATTTT. Full variable domain (missing parts from reference TRBV15 and TRBJ2-3): DAMVIQNPRYQVTQFGKPVTLSCSQTLNHNVMYWYQQKSSQAPKLLFHYYDKDFNNEADTPDNFQSRRPNTSFCFLDIRSPGLGDTAMYLCATSRDLDTDTQYFGPGTRLTVL.

This clone was counted a few times. The chain employs TRBV3-1 (or the pseudogene TRBV3-2) and TRBJ1-2; 8 nucleotides match TRBD1. This CDR3 spans 13 amino acids. CDR1 and CDR2 from the germline V gene are LGHDT and YNNKEL (reference sequence). Losses at the gene ends were 4 bases for V and 4 bases for J; bases not matched to a gene: 2. The CDR3 nucleotides read TGTGCCAGCAGCCTCGGGACAGGCTATGGCTACACCTTC. Its protein is CASSLGTGYGYTF.

The gene calls are TRBV5-4 and TRBJ2-5, with D tentatively TRBD1 (6 bases). Germline V CDR1 and CDR2: SGHNT, YYREEE (reference sequence). The CDR3 consists of 15 residues. V was shortened by 4 bases and J by 5 bases, with 18 bases between the two germline ends. As DNA, the CDR3 is TGTGCCAGCAGCCCCTTACGGCAGAGGGGGGAGACCCAGTACTTC. Amino acid sequence: CASSPLRQRGETQYF.

The chain uses TRBV19 and TRBJ2-1, with TRBD1 matching over 11 bases. CDR1 is LNHDA, CDR2 SQIVND, per germline (reference sequence). The J segment lost 6 bases and the V segment lost 6 bases, leaving 4 bases of the junction unmatched. The CDR3 totals 14 residues. This chain's CDR3 is CASRTGTGGNEQFF. Written as DNA, the CDR3 is TGTGCCAGTAGAACCGGGACAGGGGGCAATGAGCAGTTCTTC.

The chain carries TRBV4-1 and TRBJ2-1; D is undetermined. CDR1 and CDR2 (germline): MGHRA, YSYEKL. The CDR3 has 13 amino acids. V lost 0 bases to trimming and J lost 6 bases, with 6 bases between them. For the CDR3, the DNA is TGCGCCAGCAGCCAAGATCCGGGCAATGAGCAGTTCTTC. Amino acid sequence: CASSQDPGNEQFF.

The chain has TRBV9 and TRBJ2-3; the D gene is possibly TRBD2 (5 bases). The V end lost 0 bases, the J end lost 2 bases, and 10 bases lay between the germline ends. CDR1 and CDR2 from the germline V gene are SGDLS and YYNGEE. The CDR3 is made up of 15 amino acids. This CDR3 reads CASSVAGDFTDTQYF. In DNA, the CDR3 is TGTGCCAGCAGCGTAGCCGGGGATTTCACAGATACGCAGTATTTT.

The chain joins TRBV25-1 to TRBJ1-3, with D possibly TRBD1 on 5 matching bases. Germline V gives CDR1 MGHDK, CDR2 SYGVNS. The ends were cut back, 6 bases at V and 5 bases at J, with 17 bases in the middle. The CDR3 is made up of 15 amino acids. CDR3 sequence reads: CASRDDSHYRNTIYF. As DNA, the CDR3 is TGTGCCAGCAGGGACGACAGCCACTACCGAAACACCATATATTTT.

The chain has TRBV5-1 and TRBJ2-1, with 7 bases that match TRBD1. The V and J ends lost 0 bases and 16 bases, in that order; junction bases with no gene match: 4. Germline values: CDR1 SGHRS, CDR2 YFSETQ. This CDR3 is built from 11 residues. Written as DNA, the CDR3 is TGCGCCAGCAGCTTGGTAGGGGGCTTATTCTTC. Its protein is CASSLVGGLFF.

This chain joins TRBV2 and TRBJ1-6; no definite D call. The CDR3 runs 16 residues. V lost 2 bases and J lost 0, with 8 bases in between. In germline, CDR1 is SNHLY, CDR2 FYNNEI. The CDR3 is CASSERASSYNSPLHF. CDR3 bases: TGTGCCAGCAGTGAACGCGCGAGCTCCTATAATTCACCCCTCCACTTT.

The J gene is TRBJ1-6, the V gene TRBV6-6; no clear D. This CDR3 spans 13 amino acids. V was shortened by 7 bases and J by 7 bases, with 11 bases between the two germline ends. Germline V lookup: CDR1 MNHNY, CDR2 SVGAGI (reference sequence). In DNA, the CDR3 is TGTGCCAGCAAACCTAGAGGGAATTCACCCCTCCACTTT. Protein sequence: CASKPRGNSPLHF.

V and J are TRBV5-1 and TRBJ1-2; a possible D gene is TRBD1 (5 bases). V lost 4 bases, J lost 0 bases, and 13 bases lay in between. The CDR3 length is 15 residues. Germline V CDR1 and CDR2: SGHRS, YFSETQ. This chain's CDR3 is CASSGEGRANYGYTF. CDR3 coding DNA: TGCGCCAGCAGCGGGGAGGGACGGGCTAACTATGGCTACACCTTC.